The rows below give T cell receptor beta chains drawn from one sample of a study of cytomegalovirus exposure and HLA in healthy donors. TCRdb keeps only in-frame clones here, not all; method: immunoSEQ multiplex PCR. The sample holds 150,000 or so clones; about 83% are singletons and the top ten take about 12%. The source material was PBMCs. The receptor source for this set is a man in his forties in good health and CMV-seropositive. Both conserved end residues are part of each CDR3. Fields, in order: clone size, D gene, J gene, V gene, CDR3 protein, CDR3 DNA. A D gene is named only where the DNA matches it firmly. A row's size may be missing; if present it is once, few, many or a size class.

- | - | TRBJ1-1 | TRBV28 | CASSFPKEGYGGTEAFF | TGTGCCAGCAGTTTCCCTAAGGAGGGGTATGGGGGGACTGAAGCTTTCTTT
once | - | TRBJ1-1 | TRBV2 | CASSREVRNKAFF | TGTGCCAGCAGCCGAGAGGTTCGCAACAAAGCTTTCTTT
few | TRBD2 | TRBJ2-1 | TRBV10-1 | CASSESSGRAHEQFF | TGCGCCAGCAGTGAGTCTAGCGGGAGGGCCCATGAGCAGTTCTTC
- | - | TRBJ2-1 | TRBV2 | CASIVDNEQFF | TGTGCCAGCATTGTAGACAATGAGCAGTTCTTC
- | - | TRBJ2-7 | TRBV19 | CASQTGTHPYEQYF | TGTGCCAGCCAGACAGGGACTCATCCCTACGAGCAGTACTTC
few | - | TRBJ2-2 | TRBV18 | CASSPPGVWGANTGELFF | TGTGCCAGCTCACCACCGGGCGTCTGGGGCGCGAACACCGGGGAGCTGTTTTTT
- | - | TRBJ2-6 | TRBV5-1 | CASSLVDRYDSSGANVLTF | TGCGCCAGCAGCTTGGTCGACAGGTACGATAGCTCTGGGGCCAACGTCCTGACTTTC
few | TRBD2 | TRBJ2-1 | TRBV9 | CASSVELAGGTEQFF | TGTGCCAGCAGCGTAGAATTAGCGGGAGGGACTGAGCAGTTCTTC
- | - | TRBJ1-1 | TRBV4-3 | CASSLQGITEAFF | TGCGCCAGCAGCCTCCAGGGTATCACTGAAGCTTTCTTT
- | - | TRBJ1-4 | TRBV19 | CASGEGHLNEKLFF | TGTGCCAGTGGGGAGGGACATCTTAATGAAAAACTGTTTTTT
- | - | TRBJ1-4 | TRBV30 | CAWSVPLQGSNEKLFF | TGTGCCTGGAGTGTACCTCTCCAGGGCTCTAATGAAAAACTGTTTTTT
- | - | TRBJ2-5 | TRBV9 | CASSVTGHETQYF | TGTGCCAGCAGCGTCACAGGGCACGAGACCCAGTACTTC
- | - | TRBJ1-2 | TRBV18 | CASSRDSNYGYTF | TGTGCCAGCTCAAGAGACAGTAACTATGGCTACACCTTC
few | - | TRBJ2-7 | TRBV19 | CASSASARYEQYF | TGTGCCAGTAGTGCCAGCGCGAGATACGAGCAGTACTTC